The present T cell receptor (beta chain) was sequenced within a study of blood T cells in healthy people across ages. This clonotype came up a few times. A second PCR of about 6 to 11 cycles used a sample-barcoded 5' primer and a J-beta primer mix. The study obtained at least 3 million CDR3-containing paired-end reads from every sample. Each CDR3 protein gets one entry after TCRdb re-called the 5' RACE reads with MiXCR. The sample has 1.2 million to 1.5 million distinct CDR3 sequences, 42% seen once; the top ten hold roughly 7.7%. The V end was cut by 2 bases, the J end by 0 bases, with 11 bases between. Germline V lookup: CDR1 SEHNR, CDR2 FQNEAQ (reference sequence). This CDR3 is 15 amino acids long.

Sequenced sample: blood. V gene TRBV7-9 combines with J gene TRBJ2-7; D unclear. The receptor's source is a young woman in good health. The chain's CDR3 is CASSLRTESSYEQYF. CDR3 bases: TGTGCCAGCAGCTTAAGGACCGAAAGCTCCTACGAGCAGTACTTC.